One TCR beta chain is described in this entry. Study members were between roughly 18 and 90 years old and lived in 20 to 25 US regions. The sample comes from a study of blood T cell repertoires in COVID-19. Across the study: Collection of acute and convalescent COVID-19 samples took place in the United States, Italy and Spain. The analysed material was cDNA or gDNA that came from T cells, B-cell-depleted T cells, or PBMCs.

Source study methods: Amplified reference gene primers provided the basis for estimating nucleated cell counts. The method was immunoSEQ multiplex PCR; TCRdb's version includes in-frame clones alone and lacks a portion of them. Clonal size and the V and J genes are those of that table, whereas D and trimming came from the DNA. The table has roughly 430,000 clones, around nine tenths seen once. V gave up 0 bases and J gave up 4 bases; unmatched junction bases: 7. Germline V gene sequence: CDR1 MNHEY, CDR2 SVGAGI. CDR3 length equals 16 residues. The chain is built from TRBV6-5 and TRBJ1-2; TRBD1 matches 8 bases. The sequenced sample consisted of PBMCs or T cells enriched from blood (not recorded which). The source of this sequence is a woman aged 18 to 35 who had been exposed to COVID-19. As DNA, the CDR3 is TGTGCCAGCAGTTACTCGGGGACAGGACCCCTCTATGGCTACACCTTC. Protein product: CASSYSGTGPLYGYTF.